Listed here are 22 T cell receptor beta chains from one sample, sequenced in a study of T cells in Graves' hyperthyroidism and ophthalmopathy. From RNA transcripts, TCR beta CDR3 regions were amplified. HTBI primers were used for first-round RT-PCR of the TCR CDR3. TCRdb processed the multiplex PCR reads anew with MiXCR; each CDR3 protein has one entry. The sample has roughly 700,000 distinct CDR3 sequences; around 16% are singletons. The sequenced sample was blood. The receptors originated from a middle-aged man with Graves' hyperthyroidism.

The CDR3 coding sequence is TGCAGTGCCGACGAATCCAATCAGCCCCAGCATTTT. Protein product: CSADESNQPQHF. The chain couples TRBV20-1 to TRBJ1-5; D is unresolved. CDR1 and CDR2 from the germline V gene are DFQATT and SNEGSKA (reference sequence). The CDR3 is 12 residues long. V was trimmed by 6 bases and J by 3 bases, leaving 9 bases between them.

This clonotype was found a few times. V is TRBV28 and J is TRBJ1-5; possible D gene TRBD1, 5 bases. CDR1 is MDHEN and CDR2 is SYDVKM in the germline V gene. The CDR3 consists of 15 residues. Trimming stripped 2 bases from V and 4 bases from J, with 12 bases between. DNA of the CDR3: TGTGCCAGCAGTTTACCGACAGCGAAAAATCAGCCCCAGCATTTT. Its protein is CASSLPTAKNQPQHF.

This clonotype was recorded at least ten times. The chain employs TRBV28 and TRBJ2-6; no clear D. The CDR3 is 15 amino acids. Germline CDR1 MDHEN, CDR2 SYDVKM. V gave up 5 bases and J gave up 2 bases, with 10 bases separating them. CDR3 sequence reads: CASSLEVPGANVLTF. The CDR3 DNA sequence: TGTGCCAGCAGTCTTGAAGTCCCTGGGGCCAACGTCCTGACTTTC. The variable domain in full, with the rest retrieved from reference TRBV28 and TRBJ2-6, is DVKVTQSSRYLVKRTGEKVFLECVQDMDHENMFWYRQDPGLGLRLIYFSYDVKMKEKGDIPEGYSVSREKKERFSLILESASTNQTSMYLCASSLEVPGANVLTFGAGSRLTVL.

The rearrangement links TRBV7-9 to TRBJ1-1; a possible D gene is TRBD1 (6 bases). The length of the CDR3 is 16 residues. From germline, CDR1 is SEHNR and CDR2 FQNEAQ (reference sequence). Trimming removed 5 bases from V and 1 base from J, with 17 bases in between. The CDR3 is CASSIPAGAKNTEAFF. The CDR3 DNA reads as TGTGCCAGCAGCATTCCAGCAGGGGCAAAGAACACTGAAGCTTTCTTT.

This clonotype has ten or more counts. Written as DNA, the CDR3 is TGTGCCAGCAGCTTACTGTTGGGTAACGAGCAGTACTTC. It specifies CASSLLLGNEQYF. The chain carries TRBV11-2 and TRBJ2-7, with D unclear. V lost 2 bases and J lost 5, with 10 bases in between. The CDR3 is made up of 13 amino acids. The germline gives CDR1 SGHAT, CDR2 FQNNGV.

In its sample, this clonotype was seen many times. The CDR3 here is CSASAGGGNTEAFF. The CDR3 region has the DNA TGCAGTGCTAGTGCAGGGGGCGGAAACACTGAAGCTTTCTTT. The V call is TRBV20-1, the J call TRBJ1-1; 8 bases are a match to TRBD1. Germline V gene lookup returns CDR1 DFQATT and CDR2 SNEGSKA (reference sequence). The CDR3 is made up of 14 amino acids. V trimming: 3 bases; J trimming: 2 bases; junction bases outside the gene matches: 5.

This clonotype was observed many times. This chain links TRBV20-1 with TRBJ2-7; TRBD1 might be the D (5 bases). Germline values: CDR1 DFQATT, CDR2 SNEGSKA (reference sequence). V was clipped by 3 bases and J by 7 bases, with 16 bases between them. The CDR3 spans 13 residues. The CDR3 nucleotides are TGCAGTGCTAGGAGGCGTCTGGGGCCGGAGCAGTACTTC. Protein: CSARRRLGPEQYF.

This clonotype was detected only a few times. The chain combines TRBV27 with TRBJ1-2; no firm D call. Trimming took off 6 bases at V and 3 bases at J, with 8 bases between the two ends. Germline V gene sequence: CDR1 MNHEY, CDR2 SMNVEV (reference sequence). The CDR3 has 12 amino acids. The CDR3 reads CASRGLDYGYTF. As DNA, the CDR3 is TGTGCCAGCAGGGGCCTGGACTATGGCTACACCTTC.

This clonotype was observed a few times. This chain joins TRBV5-1 and TRBJ2-1, with D possibly matching TRBD2 (5 bases). V dropped 4 bases and J dropped 2 bases, with 13 bases sitting between them. The V gene's germline CDR1 is SGHRS and CDR2 YFSETQ. CDR3 size: 15 residues. The CDR3 sequence: CASSTLPGAYNEQFF. CDR3 nucleotides: TGCGCCAGCAGCACCTTACCCGGGGCCTACAATGAGCAGTTCTTC.

About this clonotype: Being one base from a much bigger clone, this may be a read error. The rearrangement uses TRBV12-3 or TRBV12-4 and TRBJ2-5; the D gene is possibly TRBD2 (6 bases). TRBJ2-1 explains the end of the DNA better; the J call may be wrong. This CDR3 has 13 residues. The CDR3 protein is CASSRDFQETQFF. The CDR3 region has the DNA TGTGCCAGCAGTAGGGACTTTCAAGAGACCCAGTTCTTC.

The gene calls are TRBV3-1 and TRBJ2-3; 10 bases line up with TRBD2. Germline V gene lookup returns CDR1 LGHDT and CDR2 YNNKEL (reference sequence). The CDR3 sequence is 18 residues long. The trim removed 3 bases at V and 0 bases at J, leaving 9 bases unmatched. DNA for the CDR3: TGTGCCAGCAGCCATGGATCCTTAGCGGGGGGAAGCACAGATACGCAGTATTTT. Amino acids: CASSHGSLAGGSTDTQYF.

The chain uses TRBV13 and TRBJ2-2, with D tentatively TRBD1 (5 bases). Per germline, CDR1 PRHDT and CDR2 FYEKMQ (reference sequence). V was trimmed by 6 bases and J by 6 bases, leaving 14 bases between them. The CDR3 spans 14 residues. The CDR3, as DNA: TGTGCCAGCAGAGAAACCCTCAGGGCCGGGGAGCTGTTTTTT. Residues: CASRETLRAGELFF.

CDR3 region: CSARNLNYGYTF. The CDR3 nucleotides are TGCAGTGCTAGGAATTTAAACTATGGCTACACCTTC. V gene TRBV20-1 combines with J gene TRBJ1-2; D is undetermined. Germline values: CDR1 DFQATT, CDR2 SNEGSKA (reference sequence). V was cut by 3 bases and J by 2 bases, with 7 bases left in between. CDR3 length equals 12 residues.

This clonotype was seen repeatedly, ten times or more. The rearrangement uses TRBV2 and TRBJ2-7, with 7 bases lining up with TRBD1. The CDR3 contains 15 residues. V dropped 5 bases and J dropped 1; count of bases not matched to a gene: 8. CDR1 and CDR2 from the germline V gene are SNHLY and FYNNEI. DNA of the CDR3: TGTGCCAGCAGTACCGCCGGGACAGCTTCCTACGAGCAGTACTTC. As protein: CASSTAGTASYEQYF.

This clonotype appeared many times. V gene TRBV6-2 or TRBV6-3 combines with J gene TRBJ2-1, with 7 bases matching TRBD1. This CDR3 is built from 16 residues. Germline lookup yields CDR1 MNHEY and CDR2 SVGEGT. Unmatched junction bases numbered 8, after V lost 0 bases and J lost 6 bases. The CDR3 DNA follows: TGTGCCAGCAGTTACTCTTTACAGGGGATGGGCAATGAGCAGTTCTTC. Its protein is CASSYSLQGMGNEQFF.

This clonotype was seen a handful of times. This clone may be a read error of a much larger clone one base away. The chain couples TRBV5-1 to TRBJ2-1, with 10 bases identical to TRBD2. Looked up from germline, CDR1 is SGHRS and CDR2 is YFSETQ. The CDR3 totals 15 residues. The junction had 8 bases not matched to a gene; V was cut back by 7 bases and J by 4 bases. The DNA for the CDR3 is TGCGCCAGCCAACTCCTAGCGGGAGCGTACAATGAGCAGTTCTTC. This gives the protein CASQLLAGAYNEQFF.

This clonotype was seen many times. The chain recombines TRBV2 with TRBJ2-1; 7 bases align to TRBD1. Trimming cost V 9 bases and J 5 bases; bases outside gene matches: 7. The V gene's germline CDR1 is SNHLY and CDR2 FYNNEI. This CDR3 spans 13 amino acids. Here the CDR3 reads CARDRENDNEQFF. The CDR3, as DNA: TGTGCCAGAGACAGGGAGAACGACAATGAGCAGTTCTTC.

This clonotype occurred many times. V is TRBV29-1 and J is TRBJ1-1, with D unclear. Per germline, CDR1 SQVTM and CDR2 ANQGSEA. The CDR3 has 10 residues. V was pared by 7 bases and J by 1 base, with 4 bases between. CDR3 coding DNA: TGCAGCGCCAGGAACACTGAAGCTTTCTTT. It specifies CSARNTEAFF.

As to this clonotype: Germline and junction disagree at one end, which may indicate a read error. The V and J genes are TRBV7-9 and TRBJ2-5; D remains unclear. The CDR3 is 11 amino acids. The V gene's germline CDR1 is SEHNR and CDR2 FQNEAQ (reference sequence). This CDR3 is CASSSRLGINF. The CDR3 nucleotides are TGTGCCAGCAGCTCGCGGCTGGGAATAAACTTC.

The V call is TRBV28, the J call TRBJ2-3; D ambiguous. Germline lookup yields CDR1 MDHEN and CDR2 SYDVKM. Trimming took 5 bases from V and 5 from J, leaving 11 bases between them. The CDR3 sequence is 13 residues long. The CDR3 region is CASSPPKLDTQYF. CDR3 bases: TGTGCCAGCAGTCCCCCTAAGCTAGATACGCAGTATTTT.

This rearrangement joins TRBV19 to TRBJ1-2; D perhaps matches TRBD1 (5 bases). CDR1 and CDR2 (germline): LNHDA, SQIVND (reference sequence). This CDR3 contains 17 residues. Trimming stripped 3 bases from V and 4 bases from J, with 21 bases between. The CDR3 here is CASSIGDSPYTPYGYTF. The CDR3 nucleotides read TGTGCCAGTAGTATTGGTGACAGTCCTTATACACCCTATGGCTACACCTTC.

V is TRBV10-3 and J is TRBJ1-1, with D unclear. From germline, CDR1 is ENHRY and CDR2 SYGVKD. The CDR3 has 12 residues. V was cut by 3 bases and J by 4 bases, with 6 bases left in between. This CDR3 reads CAISDTTTEAFF. The CDR3 coding sequence is TGTGCCATCAGTGACACGACCACTGAAGCTTTCTTT.